This T cell receptor beta chain was recovered during a study of blood T cell repertoires in COVID-19 (dated by TCRdb to 2020 to 2022). Regarding the complete study: The collaborator samples originated in the United States, Italy and Spain and spanned the acute and convalescent phases of COVID-19. The material from the prospective study consisted of cDNA or gDNA derived from T cells, B-cell-depleted T cells, or PBMCs. Deeply sampled blood TCRbeta repertoires from subjects exposed to, actively infected with, or recovered from COVID-19 were included in the dataset. The repertoires were released in a freely available public database intended as a resource for research on the immune response to SARS-CoV-2. The samples were drawn from the first 160 participants of the ongoing ImmuneRACE study and from some 1,300 subjects provided by 6 global collaborators. Nearly every sample came with metadata listing a de-identified subject ID, COVID-19 status, age in years and sex. Where HLA class I and class II types were available, the types were taken from metadata supplied by the sample provider, not from assay-based typing. On the study overall, not on this receptor specifically: Clinical and demographic metadata were provided uncurated, with the amount varying by source and participant.

CDR1 and CDR2 are drawn from the germline V gene: SGHRS, YFSETQ. From the cysteine up to the phenylalanine, the CDR3 has a length of 15 residues. Only the CDR3 DNA stays, 45 bases, in frame from base 1. V loses 5 bases of germline sequence and J loses 4 bases, and the interval between the two ends is 16 bases. TCRbeta CDR3 regions were amplified from genomic DNA by means of the immunoSEQ Assay, a bias-controlled multiplex PCR. The paper's processing steps were these. The number of nucleated cells in each sample was estimated by amplification of reference gene primers within the assay. Sequence reads were collapsed and filtered to measure the absolute abundance of every unique TCRbeta CDR3 rearrangement. For each sample, productive Simpson clonality was calculated by taking the square root of Simpson's diversity index across productive rearrangements. TCRdb took over this immuneACCESS table, retaining in-frame rearrangements with V and J assigned. Such tables are incomplete; in checked studies, under half of the missing clones stem from an unresolved V gene, and the remainder is unexplained. V and J calls and clone size follow that table, whereas D and trimming were derived from the DNA. In this sample the table shows 200,000 to 250,000 clones, 70% to 90% of which occur a single time. The top ten clones comprise about 4.5% of the sample.

The table lists this clone with a few counts. Which antigen it targets is not known. Base qualities are not provided; no much larger clone lies one nucleotide away. Participants in the prospective study were enrolled through a virtual design, were aged about 18 to 90 years, and lived in 24 United States geographic areas. To assign participants to cohorts, the prospective study relied on clinical history that participants themselves reported in a screening survey and a study questionnaire. Each participant in the prospective study had whole blood, serum and a nasopharyngeal or oropharyngeal swab collected by mobile phlebotomists. Participants in the prospective study had the option to provide additional blood draws and questionnaires over a roughly two-month period. Blood samples from the prospective study were shipped frozen or at room temperature prior to DNA extraction.

The source material was PBMCs or T cells enriched from blood (not recorded which). Here the chain combines TRBV5-1 and TRBJ1-3, with the D gene not clear enough to name. The clonotype originates from a man aged 25 to 40 with acute COVID-19. The CDR3 here reads CASSSTAMRGNTIYF. The sequenced DNA is TGCGCCAGCAGTTCGACTGCAATGAGGGGAAACACCATATATTTT.